This is a list of T cell receptor beta chains from one sample in a study of blood T cell repertoires in COVID-19. Libraries were prepared by immunoSEQ multiplex PCR; TCRdb keeps only in-frame clonotypes and omits some of them. The sample lists about 480,000 clones; approximately 90% were seen once. Sequenced: PBMCs or T cells enriched from blood (not recorded which). These receptors originate from a woman aged 35 to 49 who had recovered from COVID-19. Each CDR3 is given with its conserved first and last residue. Each record gives: D gene, V gene, J gene, clone size, CDR3 protein, CDR3 DNA. D genes are given only for firm matches. Clone size is shown for a subset of rows, as once, few, many or a class of expanded clone.

>.|TRBV5-1|TRBJ1-5|.
CASSLFPTESNQPQHF
TGCGCCAGCAGCTTGTTTCCGACAGAGAGCAATCAGCCCCAGCATTTT
>.|TRBV19|TRBJ2-7|.
CASSIRGTTEQYF
TGTGCCAGTAGTATCCGAGGAACTACCGAGCAGTACTTC
>.|TRBV19|TRBJ2-2|.
CASSIFSGELFF
TGTGCCAGTAGTATATTTAGCGGGGAGCTGTTTTTT
>.|TRBV5-1|TRBJ2-5|.
CASSLSSTQETQYF
TGCGCCAGCAGCCTGTCGTCTACTCAAGAGACCCAGTACTTC
>.|TRBV6-5|TRBJ1-1|.
CASSYDRFGTEAFF
TGTGCCAGCAGTTACGACAGGTTTGGCACTGAAGCTTTCTTT
>.|TRBV20-1|TRBJ1-1|.
CSPSTGNTEAFF
TGCAGTCCTAGTACAGGGAACACTGAAGCTTTCTTT
>.|TRBV7-2|TRBJ1-4|.
CASSRQSLNEKLFF
TGTGCCAGCAGTCGCCAGTCCCTTAATGAAAAACTGTTTTTT
>.|TRBV4-3|TRBJ2-7|.
CASSQVRSQSYEQYF
TGCGCCAGCAGCCAAGTAAGATCACAGTCCTACGAGCAGTACTTC
>.|TRBV19|TRBJ1-2|.
CASNSIDTYGYTF
TGTGCCAGTAACAGCATAGACACCTATGGCTACACCTTC
>TRBD2|TRBV29-1|TRBJ2-5|.
CSVLASGSSETQYF
TGCAGCGTTTTGGCTAGCGGGAGTTCGGAGACCCAGTACTTC
>.|TRBV9|TRBJ1-2|.
CASSIQTSNYGYTF
TGTGCCAGCAGCATCCAGACATCTAACTATGGCTACACCTTC
>TRBD1|TRBV4-2|TRBJ1-1|.
CASSRGTGQKTAEAFF
TGTGCCAGCAGCCGTGGGACAGGACAAAAAACTGCTGAAGCTTTCTTT
>.|TRBV6-1|TRBJ2-1|.
CASSEASWQGWYDEQFF
TGTGCCAGCAGTGAAGCTTCCTGGCAGGGGTGGTACGATGAGCAGTTCTTC
>.|TRBV30|TRBJ2-5|.
CAWTPVIQETQYF
TGTGCCTGGACCCCAGTAATTCAAGAGACCCAGTACTTC
>.|TRBV7-2|TRBJ2-1|once
CASREGGRAEQSYNEQFF
TGTGCCAGCAGGGAAGGGGGTCGGGCGGAACAATCCTACAATGAGCAGTTCTTC
>.|TRBV9|TRBJ2-7|.
CASSVYGAGAGEQYF
TGTGCCAGCAGCGTATATGGCGCAGGGGCTGGCGAGCAGTACTTC
>.|TRBV6-5|TRBJ1-4|.
CASRGSRLNEKLFF
TGTGCCAGCAGGGGGAGCAGGCTCAATGAAAAACTGTTTTTT
>.|TRBV9|TRBJ1-3|.
CARAEDTIYF
TGTGCCAGGGCCGAGGACACCATATATTTT
>.|TRBV4-3|TRBJ1-1|.
CASSQDAQGRLEAFF
TGCGCCAGCAGCCAAGATGCGCAGGGCAGGCTTGAAGCTTTCTTT
>TRBD2|TRBV6-5|TRBJ2-4|.
CASSYAGRAPIQYF
TGTGCCAGCAGTTACGCCGGGAGGGCCCCAATTCAGTACTTC
>TRBD2|TRBV4-1|TRBJ2-7|.
CASRNSRAGGTYEQYF
TGCGCCAGCAGAAACTCTCGGGCGGGAGGGACCTACGAGCAGTACTTC
>.|TRBV6-5|TRBJ1-1|.
CASSYRWGGMNTEAFF
TGTGCCAGCAGTTACCGGTGGGGGGGAATGAACACTGAAGCTTTCTTT
>.|TRBV5-5|TRBJ1-2|.
CASSHDTSNYGYTF
TGTGCCAGCAGCCACGACACCTCTAACTATGGCTACACCTTC
>.|TRBV3-1/TRBV3-2|TRBJ1-3|few
CASSQERGGTIYF
TGTGCCAGCAGCCAAGAGAGGGGAGGCACCATATATTTT
>.|TRBV10-3|TRBJ2-1|.
CAISEMSMNEQFF
TGTGCCATCAGTGAAATGTCCATGAATGAGCAGTTCTTC
>TRBD2|TRBV4-1|TRBJ2-2|.
CASSHEGSGRATGELFF
TGCGCCAGCAGCCACGAAGGTAGCGGGAGGGCCACCGGGGAGCTGTTTTTT
>TRBD1|TRBV13|TRBJ1-4|.
CASSRSWDSYEKLFF
TGTGCCAGCAGCCGCAGTTGGGACAGCTATGAAAAACTGTTTTTT
>.|TRBV29-1|TRBJ1-2|.
CSVGGGYGYTF
TGCAGCGTTGGCGGGGGGTATGGCTACACCTTC
>.|TRBV11-2|TRBJ2-7|.
CASRSPGTYEQYF
TGTGCCAGCAGATCCCCAGGGACCTACGAGCAGTACTTC
>.|TRBV5-5|TRBJ2-3|few
CASSSGRDTDTQYF
TGTGCCAGCAGCTCGGGGCGGGACACAGATACGCAGTATTTT
>TRBD1|TRBV9|TRBJ1-1|.
CASSVVPGQGDIGTEAFF
TGTGCCAGCAGCGTCGTACCGGGACAGGGAGATATAGGCACTGAAGCTTTCTTT
>.|TRBV4-1|TRBJ2-2|.
CASSGREDTGELFF
TGCGCCAGCAGCGGAAGGGAGGACACCGGGGAGCTGTTTTTT
>TRBD1|TRBV10-3|TRBJ1-5|.
CAISESGQVEEPQHF
TGTGCCATCAGTGAGTCCGGACAGGTTGAGGAGCCCCAGCATTTT
>TRBD2|TRBV19|TRBJ2-1|.
CASSILSGTSGNNEQFF
TGTGCCAGTAGTATACTATCCGGGACTAGCGGCAACAATGAGCAGTTCTTC
>.|TRBV27|TRBJ2-1|few
CASSAGLVNEQFF
TGTGCCAGCAGTGCAGGGTTGGTCAATGAGCAGTTCTTC
>.|TRBV11-3|TRBJ2-1|.
CASSLDWRGGNEQFF
TGTGCCAGCAGCTTAGACTGGCGGGGAGGCAATGAGCAGTTCTTC
>TRBD1|TRBV29-1|TRBJ1-2|.
CSVRGQGTSGYTF
TGCAGCGTTAGAGGACAGGGGACCAGTGGCTACACCTTC
>.|TRBV29-1|TRBJ1-1|.
CSVGGTQGEAFF
TGCAGCGTTGGGGGGACACAGGGTGAAGCTTTCTTT